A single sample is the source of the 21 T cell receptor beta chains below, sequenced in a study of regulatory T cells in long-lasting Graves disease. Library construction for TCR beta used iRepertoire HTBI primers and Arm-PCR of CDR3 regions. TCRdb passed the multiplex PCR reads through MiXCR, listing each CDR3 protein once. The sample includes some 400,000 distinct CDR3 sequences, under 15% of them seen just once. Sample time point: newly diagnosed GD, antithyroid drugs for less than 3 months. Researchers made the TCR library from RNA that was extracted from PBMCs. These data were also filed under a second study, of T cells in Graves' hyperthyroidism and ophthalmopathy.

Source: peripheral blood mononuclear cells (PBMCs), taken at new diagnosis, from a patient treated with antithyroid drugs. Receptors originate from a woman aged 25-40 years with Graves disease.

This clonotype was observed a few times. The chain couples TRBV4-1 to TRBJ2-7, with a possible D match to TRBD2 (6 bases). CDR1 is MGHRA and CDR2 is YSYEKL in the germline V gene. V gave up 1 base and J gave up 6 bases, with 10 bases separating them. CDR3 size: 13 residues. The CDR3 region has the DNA TGCGCCAGCAGCCAAGGGCTCGGGGGCGAGCAGTACTTC. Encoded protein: CASSQGLGGEQYF.

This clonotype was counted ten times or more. CDR3 nucleotides: TGTGCCAGCAGTTCCTCCGGGACGGGGGGGGGAGAGCAGTACTTC. This gives the protein CASSSSGTGGGEQYF. The chain joins TRBV27 to TRBJ2-7; 8 nucleotides line up with TRBD2. The CDR3 covers 15 residues. Germline-derived CDR1 and CDR2 are MNHEY and SMNVEV (reference sequence). J was trimmed by 7 bases and V by 4 bases; bases with no gene match: 12.

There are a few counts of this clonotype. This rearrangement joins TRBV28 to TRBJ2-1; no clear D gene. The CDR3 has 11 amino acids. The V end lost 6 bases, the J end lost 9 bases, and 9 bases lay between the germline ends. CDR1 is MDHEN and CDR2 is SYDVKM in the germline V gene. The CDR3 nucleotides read TGTGCCAGCAGCTCCAAGCCTGAGCAGTTCTTC. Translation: CASSSKPEQFF.

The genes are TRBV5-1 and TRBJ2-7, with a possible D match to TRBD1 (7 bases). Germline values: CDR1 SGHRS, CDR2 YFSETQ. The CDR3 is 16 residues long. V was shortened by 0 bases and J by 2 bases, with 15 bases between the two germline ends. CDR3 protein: CASSLEGGQPTYEQYF. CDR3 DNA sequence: TGCGCCAGCAGCTTGGAGGGGGGACAGCCCACCTACGAGCAGTACTTC.

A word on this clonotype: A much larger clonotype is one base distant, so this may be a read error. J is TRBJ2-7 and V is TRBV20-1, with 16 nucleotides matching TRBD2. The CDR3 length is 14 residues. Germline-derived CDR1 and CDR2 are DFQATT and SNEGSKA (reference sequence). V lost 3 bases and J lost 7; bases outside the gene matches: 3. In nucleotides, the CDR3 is TGCAGTGCTAGTTTGGGACTAGCGGGAGGGGAGCAGTACTTC. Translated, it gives CSASLGLAGGEQYF.

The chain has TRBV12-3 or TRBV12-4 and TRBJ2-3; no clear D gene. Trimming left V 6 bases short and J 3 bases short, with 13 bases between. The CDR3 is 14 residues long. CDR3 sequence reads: CASSIIGLTDTQYF. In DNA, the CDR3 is TGTGCCAGCAGCATCATAGGGTTGACAGATACGCAGTATTTT.

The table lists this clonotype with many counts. CDR3 nucleotides: TGTGCCAGCAGCCCCAGTGGTAGCGATGAGCAGTTCTTC. Its protein product is CASSPSGSDEQFF. J is TRBJ2-1 and V is TRBV7-9, with a possible D match to TRBD2 (5 bases). CDR3 length: 13 residues. Germline CDR1 SEHNR, CDR2 FQNEAQ (reference sequence). V was pared by 5 bases and J by 8 bases, with 13 bases between.

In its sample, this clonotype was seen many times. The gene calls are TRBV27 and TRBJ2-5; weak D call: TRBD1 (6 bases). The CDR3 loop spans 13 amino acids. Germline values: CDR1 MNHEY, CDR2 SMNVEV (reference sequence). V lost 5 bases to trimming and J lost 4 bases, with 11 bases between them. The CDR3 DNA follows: TGTGCCAGCAGTATTACAGGGCTAGAGACCCAGTACTTC. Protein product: CASSITGLETQYF.

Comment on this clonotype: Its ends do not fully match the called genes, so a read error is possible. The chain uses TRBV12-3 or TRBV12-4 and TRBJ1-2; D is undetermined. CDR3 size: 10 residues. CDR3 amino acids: CASSKARMDF. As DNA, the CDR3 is TGTGCCAGCAGCAAGGCCCGGATGGACTTC.

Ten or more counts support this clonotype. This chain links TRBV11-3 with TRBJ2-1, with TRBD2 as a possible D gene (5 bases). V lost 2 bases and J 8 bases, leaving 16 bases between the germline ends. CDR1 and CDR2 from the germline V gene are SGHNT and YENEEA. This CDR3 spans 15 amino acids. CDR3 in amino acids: CASSLLSVKGYEQFF. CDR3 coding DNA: TGTGCCAGCAGCTTACTTAGCGTGAAAGGTTATGAGCAGTTCTTC.

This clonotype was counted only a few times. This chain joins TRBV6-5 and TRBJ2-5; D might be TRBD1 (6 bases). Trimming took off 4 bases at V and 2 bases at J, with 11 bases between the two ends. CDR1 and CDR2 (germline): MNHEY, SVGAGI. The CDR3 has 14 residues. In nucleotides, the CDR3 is TGTGCCAGCAGTTTCTCAGGGGCGCAAGAGACCCAGTACTTC. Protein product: CASSFSGAQETQYF.

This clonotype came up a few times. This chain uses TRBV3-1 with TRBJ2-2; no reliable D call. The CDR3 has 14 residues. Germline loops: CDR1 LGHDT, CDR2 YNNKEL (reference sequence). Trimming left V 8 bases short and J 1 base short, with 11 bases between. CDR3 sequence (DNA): TGTGCCAGCCGAAGGCAGATGAACACCGGGGAGCTGTTTTTT. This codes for CASRRQMNTGELFF. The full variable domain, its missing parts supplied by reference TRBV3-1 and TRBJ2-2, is DTAVSQTPKYLVTQMGNDKSIKCEQNLGHDTMYWYKQDSKKFLKIMFSYNNKELIINETVPNRFSPKSPDKAHLNLHINSLELGDSAVYFCASRRQMNTGELFFGEGSRLTVL.

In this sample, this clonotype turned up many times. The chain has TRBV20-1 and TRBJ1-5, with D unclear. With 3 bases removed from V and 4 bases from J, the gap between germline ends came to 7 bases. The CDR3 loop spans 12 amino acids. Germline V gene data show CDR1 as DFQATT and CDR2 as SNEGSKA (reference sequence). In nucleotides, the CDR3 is TGCAGTGCTAGGGACGAGAATCAGCCCCAGCATTTT. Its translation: CSARDENQPQHF.

The CDR3 DNA sequence: TGTGCCACCACGTCGTGGGCTGGGGGCGATCAGCCCCAGCATTTT. This codes for CATTSWAGGDQPQHF. This chain uses TRBV7-8 with TRBJ1-5; a weak D match, TRBD1 (6 bases). Trimming cost V 10 bases and J 5 bases, with 21 bases left between them. The V gene's germline CDR1 is SGHVS and CDR2 FQNEAQ. The CDR3 is 15 residues long.

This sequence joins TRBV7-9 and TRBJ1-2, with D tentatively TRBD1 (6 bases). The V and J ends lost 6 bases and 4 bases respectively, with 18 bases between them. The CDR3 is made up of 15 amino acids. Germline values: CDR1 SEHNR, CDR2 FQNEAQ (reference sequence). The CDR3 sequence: CASSIGGGEVYGYTF. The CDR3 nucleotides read TGTGCCAGCAGTATCGGGGGGGGCGAGGTCTATGGCTACACCTTC. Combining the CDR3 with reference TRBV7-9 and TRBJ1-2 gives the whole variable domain DTGVSQNPRHKITKRGQNVTFRCDPISEHNRLYWYRQTLGQGPEFLTYFQNEAQLEKSRLLSDRFSAERPKGSFSTLEIQRTEQGDSAMYLCASSIGGGEVYGYTFGSGTRLTVV.

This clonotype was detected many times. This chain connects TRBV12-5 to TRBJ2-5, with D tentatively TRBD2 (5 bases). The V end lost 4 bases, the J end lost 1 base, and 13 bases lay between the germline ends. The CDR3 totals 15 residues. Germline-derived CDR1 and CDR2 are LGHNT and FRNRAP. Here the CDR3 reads CASGSDREGQETQYF. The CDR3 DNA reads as TGTGCTAGTGGTTCCGACCGGGAAGGCCAAGAGACCCAGTACTTC.

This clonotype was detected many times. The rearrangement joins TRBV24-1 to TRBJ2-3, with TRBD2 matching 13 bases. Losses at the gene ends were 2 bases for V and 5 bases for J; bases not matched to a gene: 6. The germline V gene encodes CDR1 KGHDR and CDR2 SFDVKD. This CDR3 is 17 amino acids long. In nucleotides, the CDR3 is TGTGCCACCAGTGATTCCGGACTAGCGGGAGATAGAGATACGCAGTATTTT. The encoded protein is CATSDSGLAGDRDTQYF.

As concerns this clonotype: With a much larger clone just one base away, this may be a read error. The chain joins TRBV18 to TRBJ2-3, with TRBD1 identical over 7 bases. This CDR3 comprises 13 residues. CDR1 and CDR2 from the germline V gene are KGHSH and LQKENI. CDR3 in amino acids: CVSSQGPPDTQYF. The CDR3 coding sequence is TGTGTCAGCTCACAGGGGCCCCCAGATACGCAGTATTTT.

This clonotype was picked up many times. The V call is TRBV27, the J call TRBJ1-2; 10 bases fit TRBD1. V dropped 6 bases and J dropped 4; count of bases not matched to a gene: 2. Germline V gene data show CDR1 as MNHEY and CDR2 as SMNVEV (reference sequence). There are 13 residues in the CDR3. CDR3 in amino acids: CASRGTGVYGYTF. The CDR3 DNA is TGTGCCAGCAGGGGGACAGGGGTCTATGGCTACACCTTC.

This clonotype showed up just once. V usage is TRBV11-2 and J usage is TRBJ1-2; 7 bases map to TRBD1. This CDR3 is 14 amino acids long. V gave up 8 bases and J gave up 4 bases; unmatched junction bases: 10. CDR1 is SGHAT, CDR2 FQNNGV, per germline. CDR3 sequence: CASGRQGQPYGYTF. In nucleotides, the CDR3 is TGTGCCAGCGGGCGACAGGGTCAGCCCTATGGCTACACCTTC.

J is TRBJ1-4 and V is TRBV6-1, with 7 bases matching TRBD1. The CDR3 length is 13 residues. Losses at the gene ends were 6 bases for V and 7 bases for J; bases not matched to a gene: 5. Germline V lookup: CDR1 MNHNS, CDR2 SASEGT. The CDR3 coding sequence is TGTGCCAGCAGAACACAGGGGCGTGAAAAACTGTTTTTT. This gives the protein CASRTQGREKLFF.